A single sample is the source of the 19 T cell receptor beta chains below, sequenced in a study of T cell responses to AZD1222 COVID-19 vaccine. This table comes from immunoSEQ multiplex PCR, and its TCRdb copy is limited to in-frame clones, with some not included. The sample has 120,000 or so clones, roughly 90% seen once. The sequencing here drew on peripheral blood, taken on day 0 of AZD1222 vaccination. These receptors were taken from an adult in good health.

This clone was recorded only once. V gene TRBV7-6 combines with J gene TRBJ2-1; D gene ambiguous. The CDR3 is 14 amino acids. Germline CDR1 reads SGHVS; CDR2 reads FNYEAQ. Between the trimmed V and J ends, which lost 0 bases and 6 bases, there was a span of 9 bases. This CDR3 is CASSLAYVGNEQFF. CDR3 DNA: TGTGCCAGCAGCTTAGCGTACGTAGGCAATGAGCAGTTCTTC.

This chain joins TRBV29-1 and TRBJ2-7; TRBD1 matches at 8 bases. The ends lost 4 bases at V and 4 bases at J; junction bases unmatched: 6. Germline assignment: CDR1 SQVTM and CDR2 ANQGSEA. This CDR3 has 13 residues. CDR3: CSVATGDGYEQYF. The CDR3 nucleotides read TGCAGCGTTGCGACAGGGGACGGGTACGAGCAGTACTTC.

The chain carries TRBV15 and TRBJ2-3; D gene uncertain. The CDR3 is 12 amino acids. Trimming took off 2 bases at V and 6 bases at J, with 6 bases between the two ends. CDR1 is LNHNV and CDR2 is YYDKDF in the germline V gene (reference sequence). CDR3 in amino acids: CATSRLGDTQYF. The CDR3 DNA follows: TGTGCCACCAGCAGATTGGGCGATACGCAGTATTTT. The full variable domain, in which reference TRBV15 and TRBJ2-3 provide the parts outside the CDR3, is DAMVIQNPRYQVTQFGKPVTLSCSQTLNHNVMYWYQQKSSQAPKLLFHYYDKDFNNEADTPDNFQSRRPNTSFCFLDIRSPGLGDTAMYLCATSRLGDTQYFGPGTRLTVL.

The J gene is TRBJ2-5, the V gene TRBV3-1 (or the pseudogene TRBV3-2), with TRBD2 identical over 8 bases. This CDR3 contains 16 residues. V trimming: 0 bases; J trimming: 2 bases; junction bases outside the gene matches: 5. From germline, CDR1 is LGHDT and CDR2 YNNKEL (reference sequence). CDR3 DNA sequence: TGTGCCAGCAGCCAAGAAGTATTAGCGGGGCAAGAGACCCAGTACTTC. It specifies CASSQEVLAGQETQYF.

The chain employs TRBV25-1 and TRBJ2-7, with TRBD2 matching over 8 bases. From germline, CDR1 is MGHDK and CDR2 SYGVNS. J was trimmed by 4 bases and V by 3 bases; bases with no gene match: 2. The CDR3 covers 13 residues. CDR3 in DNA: TGTGCCAGCAGTGAGGCGGGGGGATACGAGCAGTACTTC. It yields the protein CASSEAGGYEQYF.

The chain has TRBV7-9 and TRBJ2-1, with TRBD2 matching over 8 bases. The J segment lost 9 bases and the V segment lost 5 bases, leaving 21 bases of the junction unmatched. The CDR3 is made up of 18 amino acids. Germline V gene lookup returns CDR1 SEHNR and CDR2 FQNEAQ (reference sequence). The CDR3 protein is CASSRGRLATVRGGEQFF. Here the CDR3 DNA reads TGTGCCAGCAGCCGGGGCCGACTAGCGACCGTGAGGGGGGGTGAGCAGTTCTTC.

Here the CDR3 reads CASSVMGEQYF. CDR3 bases: TGTGCCAGCAGCGTCATGGGAGAGCAGTACTTC. The rearrangement links TRBV2 to TRBJ2-7; D is ambiguous. The germline V gene encodes CDR1 SNHLY and CDR2 FYNNEI. CDR3 length: 11 amino acids. V was shortened by 6 bases and J by 7 bases, with 10 bases between the two germline ends.

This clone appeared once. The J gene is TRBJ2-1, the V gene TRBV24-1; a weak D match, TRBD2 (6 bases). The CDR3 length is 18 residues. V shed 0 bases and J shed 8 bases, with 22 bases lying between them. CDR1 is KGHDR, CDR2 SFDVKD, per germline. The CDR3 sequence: CATSDLPSVVRERDEQFF. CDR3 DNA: TGTGCCACCAGTGATTTGCCATCGGTGGTACGGGAGAGGGATGAGCAGTTCTTC.

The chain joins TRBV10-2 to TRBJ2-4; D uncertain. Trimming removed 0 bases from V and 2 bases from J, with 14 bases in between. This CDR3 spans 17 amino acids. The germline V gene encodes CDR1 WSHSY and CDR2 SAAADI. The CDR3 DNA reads TGCGCCAGCAGTGAGTCAAGGAACACCTGGCCCAAAAACATTCAGTACTTC. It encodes CASSESRNTWPKNIQYF.

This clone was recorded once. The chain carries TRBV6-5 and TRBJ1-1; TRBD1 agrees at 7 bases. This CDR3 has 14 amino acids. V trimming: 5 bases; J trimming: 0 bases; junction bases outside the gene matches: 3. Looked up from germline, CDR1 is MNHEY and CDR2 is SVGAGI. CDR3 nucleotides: TGTGCCAGCAGTCGGGACAGAGTGAACACTGAAGCTTTCTTT. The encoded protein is CASSRDRVNTEAFF.

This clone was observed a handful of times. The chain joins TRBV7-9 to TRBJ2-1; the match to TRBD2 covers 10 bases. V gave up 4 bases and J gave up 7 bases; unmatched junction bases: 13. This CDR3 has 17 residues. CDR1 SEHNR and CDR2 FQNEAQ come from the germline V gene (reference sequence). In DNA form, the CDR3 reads TGTGCCAGCAGCTCTACTCAAAGCGGGAGGGCCGTTAATGAGCAGTTCTTC. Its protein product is CASSSTQSGRAVNEQFF.

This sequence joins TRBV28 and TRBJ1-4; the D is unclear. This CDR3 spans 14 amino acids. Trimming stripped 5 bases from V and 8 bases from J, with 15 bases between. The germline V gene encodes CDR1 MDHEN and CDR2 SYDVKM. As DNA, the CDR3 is TGTGCCAGCAGTCCCCCGGAGGCACGGGAAAAACTGTTTTTT. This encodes CASSPPEAREKLFF.

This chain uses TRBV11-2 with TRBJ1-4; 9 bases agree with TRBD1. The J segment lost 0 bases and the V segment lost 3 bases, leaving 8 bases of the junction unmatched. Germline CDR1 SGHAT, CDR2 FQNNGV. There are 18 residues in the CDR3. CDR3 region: CASSFTGGGRATNEKLFF. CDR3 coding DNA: TGTGCCAGCAGCTTCACAGGGGGCGGAAGGGCAACTAATGAAAAACTGTTTTTT.

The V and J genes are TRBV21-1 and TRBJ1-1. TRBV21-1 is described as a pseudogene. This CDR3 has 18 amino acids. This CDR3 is CASSKDGGVGSMNTEAFF. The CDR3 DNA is TGTGCCAGCAGCAAAGATGGTGGGGTGGGGAGCATGAACACTGAAGCTTTCTTT.

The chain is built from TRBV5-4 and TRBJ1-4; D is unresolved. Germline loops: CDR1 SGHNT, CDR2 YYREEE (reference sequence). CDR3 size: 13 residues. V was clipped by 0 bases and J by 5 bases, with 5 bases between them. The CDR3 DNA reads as TGTGCCAGCAGCTTGGCTGGAAATGAAAAACTGTTTTTT. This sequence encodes CASSLAGNEKLFF.

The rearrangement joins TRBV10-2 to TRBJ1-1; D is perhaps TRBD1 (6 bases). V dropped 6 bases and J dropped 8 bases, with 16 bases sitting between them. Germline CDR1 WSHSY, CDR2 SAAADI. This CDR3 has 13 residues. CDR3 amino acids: CASSPLQGGEAFF. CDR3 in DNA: TGCGCCAGCAGCCCCCTACAGGGTGGAGAAGCTTTCTTT.

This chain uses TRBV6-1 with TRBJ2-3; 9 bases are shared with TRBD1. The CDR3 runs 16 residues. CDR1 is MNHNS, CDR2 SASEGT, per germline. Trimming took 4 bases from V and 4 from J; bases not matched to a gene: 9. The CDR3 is CASSVPPGQGSDTQYF. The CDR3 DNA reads TGTGCCAGCAGTGTCCCGCCGGGACAGGGTTCAGATACGCAGTATTTT.

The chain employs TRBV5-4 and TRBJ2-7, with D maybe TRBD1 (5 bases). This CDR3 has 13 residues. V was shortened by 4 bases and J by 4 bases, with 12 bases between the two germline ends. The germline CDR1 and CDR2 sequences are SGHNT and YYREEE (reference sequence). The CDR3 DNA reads TGTGCCAGCAGCCGCAATCAGGGATACGAGCAGTACTTC. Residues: CASSRNQGYEQYF. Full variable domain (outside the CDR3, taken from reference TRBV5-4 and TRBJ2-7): ETGVTQSPTHLIKTRGQQVTLRCSSQSGHNTVSWYQQALGQGPQFIFQYYREEENGRGNFPPRFSGLQFPNYSSELNVNALELDDSALYLCASSRNQGYEQYFGPGTRLTVT.

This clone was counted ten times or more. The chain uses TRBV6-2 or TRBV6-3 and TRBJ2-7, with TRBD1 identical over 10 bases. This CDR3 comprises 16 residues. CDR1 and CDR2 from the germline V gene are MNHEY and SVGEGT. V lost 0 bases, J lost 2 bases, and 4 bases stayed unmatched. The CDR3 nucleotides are TGTGCCAGCAGTTACTCGACAGGGGGCATCGCCTACGAGCAGTACTTC. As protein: CASSYSTGGIAYEQYF.